These 14 T cell receptor beta chains came from one sample sequenced in a study of cytomegalovirus exposure and HLA in healthy donors. 60 Vbeta and 13 Jbeta primers were used in PCR. Only in-frame clones appear in the TCRdb table, and some are missing; sequencing was by immunoSEQ multiplex PCR. This sample has 60,000 to 85,000 clones; around 80% occur once, and the top ten carry about 12%. The sequencing sample was made of PBMCs. Every receptor here comes from a male donor in good health and CMV-seropositive.

V usage is TRBV2 and J usage is TRBJ2-7; 13 positions agree with TRBD2. Germline trimming cut 6 bases from V and 3 bases from J; bases unmatched to any gene: 8. CDR3 length equals 16 residues. Germline lookup yields CDR1 SNHLY and CDR2 FYNNEI. In DNA form, the CDR3 reads TGTGCCAGCAGCGCCCAGGGACTAGCGGGAAACTACGAGCAGTACTTC. Its translation: CASSAQGLAGNYEQYF.

This chain links TRBV4-2 with TRBJ2-7, with D tentatively TRBD1 (5 bases). This CDR3 contains 15 residues. V was pared by 1 base and J by 4 bases, with 14 bases between. Germline lookup yields CDR1 LGHNA and CDR2 YNFKEQ. Written as DNA, the CDR3 is TGTGCCAGCAGCCAAGCCTGGCGACAGAGTTACGAGCAGTACTTC. Amino acids: CASSQAWRQSYEQYF.

This rearrangement joins TRBV30 to TRBJ1-2, with 10 bases fitting TRBD1. CDR1 and CDR2 (germline): GTSNPN, SVGIG (reference sequence). This CDR3 spans 14 amino acids. V lost 1 base and J lost 8; bases outside the gene matches: 7. In DNA, the CDR3 is TGTGCCTGGAGTGCCCGGGACAGGGGATGGGGCTACACCTTC. This codes for CAWSARDRGWGYTF.

The chain carries TRBV19 and TRBJ1-1; weak D call: TRBD1 (6 bases). The V gene's germline CDR1 is LNHDA and CDR2 SQIVND (reference sequence). The CDR3 totals 13 residues. V lost 6 bases and J lost 5, with 13 bases in between. The CDR3 DNA reads TGTGCCAGTAGGAAGGGGGAAATAACTGAAGCTTTCTTT. It yields the protein CASRKGEITEAFF.

V gene TRBV28 combines with J gene TRBJ1-1, with D maybe TRBD1 (5 bases). CDR1 and CDR2 from the germline V gene are MDHEN and SYDVKM. V was pared by 7 bases and J by 5 bases, with 20 bases between. CDR3 length: 15 amino acids. CDR3 loop: CASTPDWGEGTEAFF. The CDR3 DNA follows: TGTGCCAGCACCCCCGATTGGGGGGAAGGGACTGAAGCTTTCTTT.

This rearrangement joins TRBV30 to TRBJ1-4; no firm D call. The CDR3 has 12 residues. Trimming pared 0 bases from V and 6 bases from J, leaving 5 bases between. Looked up from germline, CDR1 is GTSNPN and CDR2 is SVGIG (reference sequence). CDR3 DNA sequence: TGTGCCTGGAGTGTCGGGGATGAAAAACTGTTTTTT. It translates to CAWSVGDEKLFF.

The J gene is TRBJ2-2, the V gene TRBV9; 15 bases match TRBD2. CDR1 SGDLS and CDR2 YYNGEE come from the germline V gene. The CDR3 extends over 19 amino acids. With V trimmed by 4 bases and J by 4 bases, 11 bases remained unmatched. The CDR3 is CASSLDPGTSGRSTGELFF. The CDR3, as DNA: TGTGCCAGCAGCCTTGACCCCGGGACTAGCGGGAGGTCCACCGGGGAGCTGTTTTTT. The complete variable domain, with remaining parts taken from reference TRBV9 and TRBJ2-2, reads DSGVTQTPKHLITATGQRVTLRCSPRSGDLSVYWYQQSLDQGLQFLIQYYNGEERAKGNILERFSAQQFPDLHSELNLSSLELGDSALYFCASSLDPGTSGRSTGELFFGEGSRLTVL.

This clone came up once. The chain joins TRBV29-1 to TRBJ2-1; TRBD2 agrees at 8 bases. This CDR3 is built from 13 residues. Germline CDR1 SQVTM, CDR2 ANQGSEA. J lost 5 bases, V lost 6 bases, and 6 bases had no gene match. Here the CDR3 DNA reads TGCAGCGTCAGCGGGGGCGGGAACAATGAGCAGTTCTTC. It translates to CSVSGGGNNEQFF.

The V gene is TRBV5-1, the J gene TRBJ1-6; TRBD1 agrees at 8 bases. Unmatched junction bases numbered 5, after V lost 4 bases and J lost 8 bases. The CDR3 consists of 14 residues. The germline gives CDR1 SGHRS, CDR2 YFSETQ. CDR3 region: CASSRGTGDSPLHF. CDR3 nucleotide sequence: TGCGCCAGCAGCCGAGGGACAGGTGATTCACCCCTCCACTTT.

This clone was observed a single time. V is TRBV18 and J is TRBJ1-3; a possible D gene is TRBD1 (5 bases). V was clipped by 2 bases and J by 0 bases, with 14 bases between them. Germline CDR1 and CDR2: KGHSH and LQKENI. The CDR3 runs 17 residues. The CDR3 region is CASSPGLRGTSGNTIYF. The CDR3 DNA follows: TGTGCCAGCTCACCAGGGTTAAGGGGCACCTCTGGAAACACCATATATTTT. Using reference TRBV18 and TRBJ1-3 for the parts outside the CDR3, the full variable domain is NAGVMQNPRHLVRRRGQEARLRCSPMKGHSHVYWYRQLPEEGLKFMVYLQKENIIDESGMPKERFSAEFPKEGPSILRIQQVVRGDSAAYFCASSPGLRGTSGNTIYFGEGSWLTVV.

In its sample, this clone was seen a few times. V and J are TRBV4-3 and TRBJ2-5; TRBD1 aligns across 10 bases. Germline V gives CDR1 LGHNA, CDR2 YSLEER. V dropped 4 bases and J dropped 5; count of bases not matched to a gene: 7. This CDR3 is built from 15 residues. Here the CDR3 DNA reads TGCGCCAGCAGCCCTCGGACAGGGGGTTGGGAGACCCAGTACTTC. Its translation: CASSPRTGGWETQYF.

The chain links TRBV5-1 to TRBJ2-5; TRBD1 matches 11 bases. The CDR3 runs 16 residues. The germline CDR1 and CDR2 sequences are SGHRS and YFSETQ. V was pared by 0 bases and J by 4 bases, with 5 bases of the junction left unmatched. CDR3 DNA sequence: TGCGCCAGCAGCTTGGAAGGGACAGGGGGTGGAGAGACCCAGTACTTC. Its protein is CASSLEGTGGGETQYF.

The J gene is TRBJ2-7, the V gene TRBV30; 8 bases map to TRBD1. The V gene end was trimmed by 3 bases and the J gene end by 5 bases; junction bases not matched to a gene: 3. The CDR3 length is 12 residues. The V gene's germline CDR1 is GTSNPN and CDR2 SVGIG (reference sequence). CDR3 DNA: TGTGCCTGGAGGCAGGGGGCCAACGAGCAGTACTTC. Its protein is CAWRQGANEQYF.

V gene TRBV28 combines with J gene TRBJ2-7; 15 positions agree with TRBD2. Germline trimming cut 6 bases from V and 5 bases from J; bases unmatched to any gene: 8. Germline V gives CDR1 MDHEN, CDR2 SYDVKM. CDR3 length: 16 residues. CDR3 DNA: TGTGCCAGCAGCCCGCGGACTAGCGGGGGGGCCCACGAGCAGTACTTC. This sequence encodes CASSPRTSGGAHEQYF.